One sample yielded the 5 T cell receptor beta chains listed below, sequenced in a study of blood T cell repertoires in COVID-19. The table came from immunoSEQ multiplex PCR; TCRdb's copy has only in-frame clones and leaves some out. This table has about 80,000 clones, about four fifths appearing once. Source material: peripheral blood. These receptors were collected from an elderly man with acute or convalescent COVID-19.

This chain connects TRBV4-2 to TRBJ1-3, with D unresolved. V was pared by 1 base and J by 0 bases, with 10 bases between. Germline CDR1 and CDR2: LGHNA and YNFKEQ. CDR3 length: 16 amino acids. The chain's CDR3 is CASSQVGPNSGNTIYF. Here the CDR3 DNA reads TGTGCCAGCAGCCAAGTGGGCCCGAACTCTGGAAACACCATATATTTT.

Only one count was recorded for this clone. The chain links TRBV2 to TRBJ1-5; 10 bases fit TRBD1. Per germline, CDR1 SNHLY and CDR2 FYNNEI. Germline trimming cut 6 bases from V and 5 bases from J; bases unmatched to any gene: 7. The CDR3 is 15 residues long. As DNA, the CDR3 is TGTGCCAGCAGGGTGGGGACAGGGGCGGATCAGCCCCAGCATTTT. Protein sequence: CASRVGTGADQPQHF.

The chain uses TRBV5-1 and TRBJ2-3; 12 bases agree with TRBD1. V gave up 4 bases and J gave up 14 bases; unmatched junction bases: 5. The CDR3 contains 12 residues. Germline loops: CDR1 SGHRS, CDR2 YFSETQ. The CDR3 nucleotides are TGCGCCAGCAGCCTGGGACAGGGGGCTGGGTATTTT. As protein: CASSLGQGAGYF.

The CDR3 is CASSLAITSGGVQETQYF. CDR3 sequence (DNA): TGTGCCAGCAGCTTGGCCATTACTAGCGGGGGTGTCCAAGAGACCCAGTACTTC. The chain links TRBV5-8 to TRBJ2-5; TRBD2 aligns across 11 bases. This CDR3 contains 18 residues. Germline V lookup: CDR1 SGHTS, CDR2 YDEGEE. Trimming cost V 0 bases and J 1 base; bases outside gene matches: 8.

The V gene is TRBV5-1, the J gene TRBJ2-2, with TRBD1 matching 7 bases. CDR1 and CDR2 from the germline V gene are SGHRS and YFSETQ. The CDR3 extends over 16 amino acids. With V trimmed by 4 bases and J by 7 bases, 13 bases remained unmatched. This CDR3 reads CASSPAQRGRSGELFF. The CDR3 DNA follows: TGCGCCAGCAGCCCTGCCCAGAGGGGGCGTAGCGGGGAGCTGTTTTTT.